This TCR beta chain was found in a study of blood T cells in healthy people across ages. V was clipped by 5 bases and J by 0 bases, with 17 bases between them. There are 17 residues in the CDR3. This clonotype was observed a few times. A sample-barcoded 5' primer and a J-beta primer mix were used in a second PCR of roughly 6 to 12 cycles. One entry per CDR3 protein results from TCRdb running MiXCR on the 5' RACE reads. Among about 560,000 distinct CDR3 sequences listed, about a quarter were seen once. These data are also associated with another study on T cells of mothers and their children.

The clonotype was recovered from a boy aged 2-9 years in good health. This chain links TRBV12-3 or TRBV12-4 with TRBJ2-1; D not certain. The specimen was blood. The CDR3 here is CASSPRAAGYSYNEQFF. CDR3 nucleotide sequence: TGTGCCAGCAGTCCCCGAGCAGCCGGTTACTCCTACAATGAGCAGTTCTTC.